What follows are 23 T cell receptor beta chains derived from one specimen sequenced in a study of chemoradiotherapy in HPV16-positive cancers. Profiled with immunoSEQ multiplex PCR; TCRdb holds only in-frame clones, not every one. The sample has roughly 8,300 clones, around 85% seen once; the top ten hold 14% to 15%. Sequencing used blood, obtained from a patient who underwent chemoradiotherapy. Receptors were obtained from a human donor with HPV-associated anogenital cancer.

J is TRBJ1-5 and V is TRBV7-6; 7 bases align to TRBD1. The CDR3 runs 15 residues. The germline V gene encodes CDR1 SGHVS and CDR2 FNYEAQ. Losses at the gene ends were 5 bases for V and 5 bases for J; bases not matched to a gene: 9. CDR3 in amino acids: CASSALKGADQPQHF. The CDR3 coding sequence is TGTGCCAGCAGCGCTCTAAAGGGGGCAGATCAGCCCCAGCATTTT. Together with reference TRBV7-6 and TRBJ1-5, the CDR3 gives the full variable domain: GAGVSQSPRYKVTKRGQDVALRCDPISGHVSLYWYRQALGQGPEFLTYFNYEAQQDKSGLPNDRFSAERPEGSISTLTIQRTEQRDSAMYRCASSALKGADQPQHFGDGTRLSIL.

V gene TRBV6-5 combines with J gene TRBJ1-4, with D hard to call. The CDR3 runs to 13 residues. The germline gives CDR1 MNHEY, CDR2 SVGAGI. Trimming shortened V by 0 bases and J by 7 bases, and 6 bases separated the two germline ends. The CDR3 DNA reads as TGTGCCAGCAGTTACTCCCTGGGTGAAAAACTGTTTTTT. Translating gives CASSYSLGEKLFF.

This chain links TRBV6-6 with TRBJ2-1; TRBD1 agrees at 7 bases. Germline-derived CDR1 and CDR2 are MNHNY and SVGAGI (reference sequence). CDR3 length equals 12 residues. The trim removed 9 bases at V and 10 bases at J, leaving 9 bases unmatched. The CDR3 is CASLTGFNEQFF. The CDR3 nucleotides read TGTGCCAGTCTGACAGGGTTCAACGAGCAGTTCTTC.

This chain joins TRBV5-1 and TRBJ2-2, with D perhaps TRBD2 (6 bases). Looked up from germline, CDR1 is SGHRS and CDR2 is YFSETQ. The V end lost 1 base, the J end lost 0 bases, and 7 bases lay between the germline ends. The CDR3 contains 15 residues. CDR3 protein: CASSLTGANTGELFF. The CDR3 DNA sequence: TGCGCCAGCAGCTTGACGGGGGCGAACACCGGGGAGCTGTTTTTT.

The genes are TRBV4-1 and TRBJ2-3; 9 bases fit TRBD2. The CDR3 sequence is 13 residues long. Germline-derived CDR1 and CDR2 are MGHRA and YSYEKL. The ends lost 3 bases at V and 6 bases at J; junction bases unmatched: 1. The CDR3 region has the DNA TGCGCCAGCAGCCAGGCGGGGGGGGATACGCAGTATTTT. It yields the protein CASSQAGGDTQYF.

In its sample, this clone was seen a few times. V usage is TRBV5-1 and J usage is TRBJ2-2; D unclear. Germline V gene lookup returns CDR1 SGHRS and CDR2 YFSETQ. Trimming took 1 base from V and 7 from J, leaving 8 bases between them. The CDR3 covers 13 residues. CDR3 coding DNA: TGCGCCAGCAGCTTGTGGGCCGGCGGGGAGCTGTTTTTT. Encoded protein: CASSLWAGGELFF.

The CDR3, as DNA: TGTGCCAGCAGACCTCTGAGCGGGGGGGCAACAGATACGCAGTATTTT. This sequence encodes CASRPLSGGATDTQYF. This chain connects TRBV5-6 to TRBJ2-3, with TRBD2 matching 10 bases. The V gene's germline CDR1 is SGHDT and CDR2 YYEEEE. V dropped 5 bases and J dropped 3; count of bases not matched to a gene: 9. The CDR3 runs to 16 residues.

The rearrangement uses TRBV30 and TRBJ2-7, with D perhaps TRBD2 (5 bases). Per the germline V gene, CDR1 is GTSNPN and CDR2 is SVGIG (reference sequence). This CDR3 region has 14 residues. The ends were cut back, 3 bases at V and 6 bases at J, with 18 bases in the middle. The CDR3 DNA is TGTGCCTGGAGAAGACCCGCGGGCGTGGGCGAGCAGTACTTC. It codes for CAWRRPAGVGEQYF.

V usage is TRBV28 and J usage is TRBJ2-1; the D is unclear. Germline values: CDR1 MDHEN, CDR2 SYDVKM. The CDR3 is made up of 14 amino acids. V was pared by 5 bases and J by 9 bases, with 17 bases between. Here the CDR3 reads CASSLGRPSGEQFF. The CDR3 coding sequence is TGTGCCAGCAGTCTCGGACGACCCTCCGGTGAGCAGTTCTTC.

The V call is TRBV7-9, the J call TRBJ2-3; 11 bases match TRBD2. Germline V gene lookup returns CDR1 SEHNR and CDR2 FQNEAQ (reference sequence). The trim removed 5 bases at V and 6 bases at J, leaving 4 bases unmatched. The CDR3 is 14 residues long. In nucleotides, the CDR3 is TGTGCCAGCAGCCCCCGGACTAGCGGGGATACGCAGTATTTT. Translating it yields CASSPRTSGDTQYF.

The rearrangement uses TRBV5-1 and TRBJ2-5; D is perhaps TRBD1 or TRBD2 (6 bases each). V was clipped by 0 bases and J by 0 bases, with 18 bases between them. From germline, CDR1 is SGHRS and CDR2 YFSETQ. The CDR3 spans 18 residues. The CDR3: CASSLGLSGAGHQETQYF. For the CDR3, the DNA is TGCGCCAGCAGCTTGGGGTTGTCGGGGGCAGGGCACCAAGAGACCCAGTACTTC.

The CDR3 nucleotides read TGTGCCAGCAGAAATTCTCTAGCGGGGGGCTACGAGCAGTACTTC. Translated: CASRNSLAGGYEQYF. This chain joins TRBV6-5 and TRBJ2-7, with 11 bases matching TRBD2. The CDR3 covers 15 residues. The germline V gene encodes CDR1 MNHEY and CDR2 SVGAGI. The J segment lost 3 bases and the V segment lost 6 bases, leaving 7 bases of the junction unmatched.

The chain has TRBV29-1 and TRBJ2-4; 8 bases fit TRBD2. CDR3 length: 12 residues. The V and J ends lost 6 bases and 7 bases, in that order; junction bases with no gene match: 5. Germline V gene lookup returns CDR1 SQVTM and CDR2 ANQGSEA. CDR3 loop: CSVVRGGNIQYF. CDR3 nucleotides: TGCAGCGTCGTTCGGGGGGGGAACATTCAGTACTTC.

The V call is TRBV5-1, the J call TRBJ2-1; D not certain. With 4 bases removed from V and 8 bases from J, the gap between germline ends came to 7 bases. Germline assignment: CDR1 SGHRS and CDR2 YFSETQ. This CDR3 spans 11 amino acids. CDR3 protein: CASSLLDEQFF. The CDR3 region has the DNA TGCGCCAGCAGCCTTTTAGATGAGCAGTTCTTC.

Note on this clone: This may be a read error, as it is one base from a much larger clone. In the same sample, other DNA sequences code for this CDR3. The V and J genes are TRBV6-5 and TRBJ2-7; no reliable D call. Germline-derived CDR1 and CDR2 are MNHEY and SVGAGI. The ends were cut back, 5 bases at V and 7 bases at J, with 3 bases in the middle. This CDR3 has 9 amino acids. CDR3 DNA: TGTGCCAGCAGTGTTGAGCAGTACTTC. Translating gives CASSVEQYF.

This clone has only a few counts. V usage is TRBV11-2 and J usage is TRBJ1-4; no reliable D call. CDR1 and CDR2 from the germline V gene are SGHAT and FQNNGV. The CDR3 loop spans 13 amino acids. Trimming pared 4 bases from V and 6 bases from J, leaving 9 bases between. The CDR3, as DNA: TGTGCCAGCAGCTGGATAGGAGATGAAAAACTGTTTTTT. It yields the protein CASSWIGDEKLFF.

This clone was seen a few times. J is TRBJ1-1 and V is TRBV7-9, with D uncertain. CDR1 and CDR2 (germline): SEHNR, FQNEAQ (reference sequence). With 4 bases removed from V and 4 bases from J, the gap between germline ends came to 7 bases. The CDR3 has 12 amino acids. The CDR3 here is CASSWQSTEAFF. The CDR3 coding sequence is TGTGCCAGCAGCTGGCAAAGCACTGAAGCTTTCTTT.

This clone was seen once. The J gene is TRBJ1-3, the V gene TRBV6-6; no clear D gene. Between the trimmed V and J ends, which lost 8 bases and 0 bases, there was a span of 5 bases. The CDR3 has 12 residues. From germline, CDR1 is MNHNY and CDR2 SVGAGI (reference sequence). The CDR3 is CASCHSGNTIYF. The CDR3 DNA sequence: TGTGCCAGCTGCCACTCTGGAAACACCATATATTTT.

This clone was detected only once. The CDR3 reads CATSRVKPTGYYGYTF. For the CDR3, the DNA is TGTGCCACCAGCAGAGTCAAGCCGACAGGGTACTATGGCTACACCTTC. The rearrangement links TRBV15 to TRBJ1-2; 7 bases align to TRBD1. The germline V gene encodes CDR1 LNHNV and CDR2 YYDKDF (reference sequence). V shed 1 base, J shed 3 bases, and the junction held 8 bases outside the gene matches. The CDR3 has 16 residues.

CDR3 region: CAWSYGRDTQYF. The CDR3 region has the DNA TGTGCCTGGAGTTACGGGCGGGATACGCAGTATTTT. This rearrangement joins TRBV30 to TRBJ2-3; the D is unclear. V was cut by 2 bases and J by 6 bases, with 9 bases left in between. Germline V lookup: CDR1 GTSNPN, CDR2 SVGIG (reference sequence). This CDR3 spans 12 amino acids.

V is TRBV19 and J is TRBJ2-3, with TRBD2 matching 11 bases. CDR1 and CDR2 from the germline V gene are LNHDA and SQIVND (reference sequence). V lost 2 bases to trimming and J lost 5 bases; unmatched junction nucleotides: 3. The CDR3 loop spans 15 amino acids. CDR3 bases: TGTGCCAGTAGTATAATAGCGGGGGGGGGAGATACGCAGTATTTT. It is translated as CASSIIAGGGDTQYF.

The rearrangement joins TRBV5-1 to TRBJ2-5; 8 nucleotides align to TRBD2. With V trimmed by 4 bases and J by 4 bases, 9 bases remained unmatched. The CDR3 totals 15 residues. Germline values: CDR1 SGHRS, CDR2 YFSETQ. The CDR3 DNA reads as TGCGCCAGCAGCCCGGGACTAGTGCACCCAGAGACCCAGTACTTC. Its protein product is CASSPGLVHPETQYF.

J is TRBJ1-5 and V is TRBV2; D possibly corresponds to TRBD1 (5 bases). The CDR3 totals 15 residues. V lost 4 bases and J lost 11, with 21 bases in between. Germline loops: CDR1 SNHLY, CDR2 FYNNEI. CDR3 sequence reads: CASSVQGGSVVAQHF. As DNA, the CDR3 is TGTGCCAGCAGTGTCCAGGGAGGGTCGGTAGTAGCCCAGCATTTT.